This paragraph reports one T cell receptor (beta chain). Its cognate antigen is unknown. The CDR3 runs to 12 residues. Trimming stripped 7 bases from V and 5 bases from J, with 8 bases between. Germline V gene lookup returns CDR1 MNHGY and CDR2 SAAAGT. These data come from a study of CXCR4 blockade with PD-1 therapy in pancreatic cancer. Notes on the study in general: Intratumoral clonality (mean roughly 0.13) exceeded healthy blood (over 0.045) but did not track survival. More frequent amino acid clones had more nucleotide rearrangements, suggesting convergent selection.

Here immunoSEQ multiplex PCR was the method, and the copy in TCRdb shows in-frame clones only, minus some. The repertoire has some 8,000 clones, roughly 50% of them found once; the top ten carry roughly 7.2%. This chain uses TRBV6-8 with TRBJ1-4; D gene uncertain. Material: tumor tissue. This receptor was identified in a human donor with pancreatic ductal adenocarcinoma. CDR3 loop: CASKARNEKLFF. CDR3 in DNA: TGTGCCAGCAAGGCAAGAAATGAAAAACTGTTTTTT.